This T cell receptor beta chain was obtained from a study of blood T cell repertoires in COVID-19. Study in general: Sources were T cells, B-cell-depleted T cells, or PBMCs; the material itself was cDNA or gDNA.

The germline V gene encodes CDR1 MDHEN and CDR2 SYDVKM. Unmatched junction bases numbered 5, after V lost 2 bases and J lost 2 bases. There are 16 residues in the CDR3. Produced via immunoSEQ multiplex PCR; TCRdb's table is partial and in-frame only. The sample contains roughly 130,000 clones, approximately 84% of which appear only once. Recruitment covered about two dozen US areas and drew participants whose ages spanned roughly 18 to 100 years. The sample was PBMCs or T cells enriched from blood (not recorded which). The chain combines TRBV28 with TRBJ2-5, with 10 bases identical to TRBD1. The clonotype was recovered from a man aged 40-55 years with acute COVID-19. DNA of the CDR3: TGTGCCAGCAGTTTAGGTGGGACAGGGGAACAAGAGACCCAGTACTTC. Translating it yields CASSLGGTGEQETQYF.